These 29 T cell receptor beta chains were sequenced from one sample in a study of T cell responses to AZD1222 COVID-19 vaccine. Measured with immunoSEQ multiplex PCR; TCRdb has only the in-frame clones, and not every one. Among approximately 200,000 clones, 80% to 95% were seen once, and the ten largest hold around 3.7%. The material was peripheral blood, obtained 28 days after the second AZD1222 dose. The receptors shown here come from an adult who received the AZD1222 COVID-19 vaccine.

The chain couples TRBV15 to TRBJ1-5; maybe TRBD1 (5 bases). Per germline, CDR1 LNHNV and CDR2 YYDKDF (reference sequence). Trimming took 2 bases from V and 2 from J, leaving 13 bases between them. CDR3 length equals 16 residues. CDR3: CATSRTPGTGNQPQHF. The CDR3 DNA reads TGTGCCACCAGCAGAACCCCAGGGACGGGCAATCAGCCCCAGCATTTT.

The V call is TRBV12-3 or TRBV12-4, the J call TRBJ2-7; D gene ambiguous. The CDR3 has 12 amino acids. The V and J ends lost 7 bases and 2 bases respectively, with 9 bases between them. CDR3 loop: CASTRTPYEQYF. As DNA, the CDR3 is TGTGCCAGCACCCGAACCCCCTACGAGCAGTACTTC.

The rearrangement uses TRBV5-1 and TRBJ2-3; D may be TRBD2 (7 bases). The CDR3 consists of 16 residues. In germline, CDR1 is SGHRS, CDR2 YFSETQ. V lost 1 base and J 4 bases, leaving 16 bases between the germline ends. The CDR3 sequence is CASSLNTGGGSDTQYF. The DNA of the CDR3 is TGCGCCAGCAGCTTGAACACGGGGGGCGGTTCAGATACGCAGTATTTT.

The chain combines TRBV27 with TRBJ2-1, with 10 bases lining up with TRBD2. Germline loops: CDR1 MNHEY, CDR2 SMNVEV (reference sequence). V was clipped by 4 bases and J by 2 bases; unmatched bases: 14. The CDR3 extends over 19 amino acids. Written as DNA, the CDR3 is TGTGCCAGCAGTTCCTCGGGACTAGCGCCAAGTTACCCCTACAATGAGCAGTTCTTC. Translation: CASSSSGLAPSYPYNEQFF.

V and J are TRBV6-5 and TRBJ2-5, with a tentative D call TRBD1 (7 bases). This CDR3 region has 14 residues. The V gene's germline CDR1 is MNHEY and CDR2 SVGAGI. Trimming shortened V by 6 bases and J by 9 bases, and 20 bases separated the two germline ends. As DNA, the CDR3 is TGTGCCAGCAGCCTCGGGACAGTCTTAGCGGCCCAGTACTTC. Encoded protein: CASSLGTVLAAQYF.

The chain is built from TRBV5-1 and TRBJ1-1; D possibly corresponds to TRBD1 (5 bases). Germline-derived CDR1 and CDR2 are SGHRS and YFSETQ. The CDR3 has 13 residues. V dropped 4 bases and J dropped 6 bases, with 13 bases sitting between them. The CDR3 loop is CASSRGLAPEAFF. CDR3 nucleotide sequence: TGCGCCAGCAGCCGGGGCCTCGCGCCTGAAGCTTTCTTT.

The CDR3 sequence: CASSTQGPGELFF. The DNA for the CDR3 is TGTGCCAGCAGCACACAGGGACCCGGGGAGCTGTTTTTT. This chain links TRBV3-1 (or the pseudogene TRBV3-2) with TRBJ2-2; TRBD1 might be the D (6 bases). The V end lost 5 bases, the J end lost 6 bases, and 10 bases lay between the germline ends. The CDR3 spans 13 residues. Germline V gives CDR1 LGHDT, CDR2 YNNKEL (reference sequence).

This rearrangement joins TRBV4-3 to TRBJ1-2, with unresolved D. V lost 1 base and J lost 5, with 11 bases in between. This CDR3 has 14 residues. Germline V gives CDR1 LGHNA, CDR2 YSLEER. The CDR3 DNA reads TGCGCCAGCAGCCAAGTTGGGGTCGGATATGGCTACACCTTC. Amino acid sequence: CASSQVGVGYGYTF.

The chain couples TRBV10-3 to TRBJ2-7; D gene unclear. From germline, CDR1 is ENHRY and CDR2 SYGVKD. The CDR3 is 12 residues long. Trimming stripped 5 bases from V and 3 bases from J, with 8 bases between. CDR3 DNA: TGTGCCATCAGTATGGACGGCTACGAGCAGTACTTC. It specifies CAISMDGYEQYF.

This clone was seen once. The J gene is TRBJ1-6, the V gene TRBV27, with D hard to call. This CDR3 has 17 residues. The germline gives CDR1 MNHEY, CDR2 SMNVEV (reference sequence). Trimming left V 5 bases short and J 7 bases short, with 21 bases between. Here the CDR3 reads CASSKAGLLGNNSPLHF. For the CDR3, the DNA is TGTGCCAGCAGTAAGGCGGGCCTACTCGGAAACAATTCACCCCTCCACTTT.

This chain connects TRBV5-1 to TRBJ1-2; TRBD1 might be the D (5 bases). Germline CDR1 reads SGHRS; CDR2 reads YFSETQ. The CDR3 spans 15 residues. V gave up 0 bases and J gave up 2 bases, with 11 bases separating them. The CDR3 here is CASSLGSGTNYGYTF. The CDR3 DNA sequence: TGCGCCAGCAGCTTGGGGTCAGGGACCAACTATGGCTACACCTTC.

This chain links TRBV7-8 with TRBJ2-3; 10 bases are a match to TRBD2. The CDR3 totals 19 residues. Trimming removed 5 bases from V and 5 bases from J; junction bases left unmatched: 19. The germline gives CDR1 SGHVS, CDR2 FQNEAQ. CDR3 DNA: TGTGCCAGCAGCCCAGATATGGGGTTGGCTAGCGGGAGTCAAGATACGCAGTATTTT. It is translated as CASSPDMGLASGSQDTQYF.

This chain connects TRBV10-3 to TRBJ2-1, with 10 positions matching TRBD2. Germline-derived CDR1 and CDR2 are ENHRY and SYGVKD. CDR3 length: 14 amino acids. The trim removed 4 bases at V and 8 bases at J, leaving 5 bases unmatched. The CDR3 here is CAISVLAGAYEQFF. The CDR3 DNA follows: TGTGCCATCAGTGTGCTAGCGGGAGCATATGAGCAGTTCTTC.

The chain recombines TRBV3-1 (or the pseudogene TRBV3-2) with TRBJ2-3; 8 bases fit TRBD2. J lost 0 bases, V lost 2 bases, and 7 bases had no gene match. Germline lookup yields CDR1 LGHDT and CDR2 YNNKEL (reference sequence). The CDR3 runs to 17 residues. CDR3: CASSQTLAGGSTDTQYF. The CDR3 DNA reads TGTGCCAGCAGCCAAACATTGGCGGGAGGTAGCACAGATACGCAGTATTTT.

The CDR3 bases are TGTGCCAGCTCACCCACCCCGCGGACAGGGGTGGATGAAGCTTTCTTT. Its translation is CASSPTPRTGVDEAFF. This chain connects TRBV18 to TRBJ1-1; 9 bases fit TRBD1. CDR3 size: 16 residues. CDR1 is KGHSH and CDR2 is LQKENI in the germline V gene. Trimming took 3 bases from V and 7 from J; bases not matched to a gene: 12.

This clone has a handful of counts. V is TRBV27 and J is TRBJ2-7, with D unclear. The V end was cut by 0 bases, the J end by 4 bases, with 13 bases between. Germline CDR1 is MNHEY and CDR2 is SMNVEV (reference sequence). The CDR3 covers 15 residues. CDR3 sequence (DNA): TGTGCCAGCAGTTTATCTTACGAAACAACTTACGAGCAGTACTTC. This gives the protein CASSLSYETTYEQYF.

V gene TRBV28 combines with J gene TRBJ1-6; D remains unclear. The CDR3 runs to 15 residues. CDR1 is MDHEN and CDR2 is SYDVKM in the germline V gene. Deletions cut 5 bases from V and 10 bases from J, with 18 bases between. The CDR3: CASSPLGPGGSPLHF. In DNA, the CDR3 is TGTGCCAGCAGTCCGTTGGGCCCAGGCGGATCACCCCTCCACTTT.

The chain uses TRBV7-9 and TRBJ2-5; possibly TRBD2 for D (5 bases). Trimming removed 1 base at V and 5 bases at J, with 5 bases between. The CDR3 totals 12 residues. Germline V gives CDR1 SEHNR, CDR2 FQNEAQ (reference sequence). The CDR3 nucleotides read TGTGCCAGCAGCTTAGGGAGGGAGACCCAGTACTTC. This codes for CASSLGRETQYF.

The V gene is TRBV5-1, the J gene TRBJ1-1; D gene uncertain. V gave up 4 bases and J gave up 1 base, with 11 bases separating them. This CDR3 has 14 amino acids. Germline V lookup: CDR1 SGHRS, CDR2 YFSETQ. The CDR3 nucleotides read TGCGCCAGCAGCACGGTCTTTGGGAACACTGAAGCTTTCTTT. The encoded protein is CASSTVFGNTEAFF.

The chain couples TRBV7-2 to TRBJ1-2; 8 bases are shared with TRBD1. The CDR3 has 13 amino acids. V trimming: 1 base; J trimming: 7 bases; junction bases outside the gene matches: 2. Germline CDR1 SGHTA, CDR2 FQGNSA. CDR3 loop: CASSLEGTGGYTF. The CDR3 region has the DNA TGTGCCAGCAGCTTAGAGGGGACAGGTGGCTACACCTTC.

Note on this clone: Other DNA sequences of this sample code for an identical CDR3. The rearrangement joins TRBV6-5 to TRBJ2-7; D remains ambiguous. The ends were cut back, 0 bases at V and 6 bases at J, with 3 bases in the middle. This CDR3 is 11 amino acids long. Per germline, CDR1 MNHEY and CDR2 SVGAGI. The CDR3: CASSYSGEQYF. CDR3 DNA sequence: TGTGCCAGCAGTTACTCGGGCGAGCAGTACTTC.

V and J are TRBV4-1 and TRBJ2-3; D assignment may be TRBD1 or TRBD2 (6 bases each). This CDR3 has 16 residues. V lost 1 base, J lost 3 bases, and 14 bases lay in between. Germline CDR1 reads MGHRA; CDR2 reads YSYEKL. The CDR3 spells CASSQGQAEGTDTQYF. Here the CDR3 DNA reads TGCGCCAGCAGCCAAGGACAGGCGGAGGGGACAGATACGCAGTATTTT.

The genes are TRBV5-1 and TRBJ2-5; D is ambiguous. Per the germline V gene, CDR1 is SGHRS and CDR2 is YFSETQ. Trimming left V 3 bases short and J 2 bases short, with 2 bases between. CDR3 length: 11 amino acids. CDR3 protein: CASSSQETQYF. DNA for the CDR3: TGCGCCAGCAGCTCGCAAGAGACCCAGTACTTC.

The chain employs TRBV27 and TRBJ1-3; possible D gene TRBD1, 6 bases. Germline values: CDR1 MNHEY, CDR2 SMNVEV (reference sequence). With 3 bases removed from V and 4 bases from J, the gap between germline ends came to 10 bases. The CDR3 length is 14 residues. The CDR3 DNA reads TGTGCCAGCAGTTTCGGGGGCCCAGGAAACACCATATATTTT. The encoded protein is CASSFGGPGNTIYF.

The chain uses TRBV6-2 or TRBV6-3 and TRBJ2-5; 9 bases match TRBD2. CDR3 size: 14 residues. Germline V gene data show CDR1 as MNHEY and CDR2 as SVGEGT. The V gene end was trimmed by 5 bases and the J gene end by 1 base; junction bases not matched to a gene: 2. The CDR3: CASSRLAVQETQYF. The CDR3 DNA reads TGTGCCAGCAGTCGACTAGCGGTCCAAGAGACCCAGTACTTC.

The chain carries TRBV5-6 and TRBJ2-7, with D hard to call. The germline V gene encodes CDR1 SGHDT and CDR2 YYEEEE. The length of the CDR3 is 11 residues. V shed 5 bases and J shed 3 bases, with 6 bases lying between them. DNA of the CDR3: TGTGCCAGCAGTATCCTCTACGAGCAGTACTTC. The encoded protein is CASSILYEQYF.

A single count supports this clone. The rearrangement links TRBV29-1 to TRBJ2-7; D remains unclear. Germline lookup yields CDR1 SQVTM and CDR2 ANQGSEA. The CDR3 length is 14 residues. V was cut by 3 bases and J by 3 bases, with 15 bases left in between. CDR3 sequence reads: CSVDLGQDHYEQYF. As DNA, the CDR3 is TGCAGCGTTGATCTAGGGCAGGACCACTACGAGCAGTACTTC.

The rearrangement links TRBV5-1 to TRBJ1-6, with D possibly matching TRBD1 (6 bases). CDR1 is SGHRS and CDR2 is YFSETQ in the germline V gene. There are 13 residues in the CDR3. Trimming took 0 bases from V and 9 from J, leaving 7 bases between them. CDR3 sequence reads: CASSLDRASPLHF. In DNA, the CDR3 is TGCGCCAGCAGCTTGGACAGGGCTTCACCCCTCCACTTT. Full variable domain (rest looked up from reference TRBV5-1 and TRBJ1-6): KAGVTQTPRYLIKTRGQQVTLSCSPISGHRSVSWYQQTPGQGLQFLFEYFSETQRNKGNFPGRFSGRQFSNSRSEMNVSTLELGDSALYLCASSLDRASPLHFGNGTRLTVT.

The chain combines TRBV3-1 (or the pseudogene TRBV3-2) with TRBJ2-3; D is tentatively TRBD1 or TRBD2 (5 bases each). Germline lookup yields CDR1 LGHDT and CDR2 YNNKEL (reference sequence). V shed 7 bases and J shed 2 bases, with 28 bases lying between them. The length of the CDR3 is 19 residues. In DNA form, the CDR3 reads TGTGCCAGCACCTCCAGAGGGGCGACGCTCCCGGGATTCACAGATACGCAGTATTTT. Its protein is CASTSRGATLPGFTDTQYF.